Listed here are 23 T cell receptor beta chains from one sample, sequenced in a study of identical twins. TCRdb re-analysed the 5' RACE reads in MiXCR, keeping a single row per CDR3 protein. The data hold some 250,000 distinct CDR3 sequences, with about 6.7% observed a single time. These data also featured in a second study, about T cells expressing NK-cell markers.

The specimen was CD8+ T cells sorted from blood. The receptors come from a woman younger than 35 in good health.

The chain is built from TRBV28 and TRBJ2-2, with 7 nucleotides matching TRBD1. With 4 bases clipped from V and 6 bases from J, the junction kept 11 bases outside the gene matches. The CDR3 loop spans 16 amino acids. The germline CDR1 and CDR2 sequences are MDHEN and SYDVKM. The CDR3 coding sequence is TGTGCCAGCAGTTCCCGACAGGGCGTAGGCGCCGGGGAGCTGTTTTTT. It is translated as CASSSRQGVGAGELFF.

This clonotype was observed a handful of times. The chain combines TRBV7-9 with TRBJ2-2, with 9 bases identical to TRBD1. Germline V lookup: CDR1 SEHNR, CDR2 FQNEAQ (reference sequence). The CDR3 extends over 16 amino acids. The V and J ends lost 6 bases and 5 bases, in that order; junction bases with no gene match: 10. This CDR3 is CASSYGGQGKTGELFF. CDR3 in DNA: TGTGCCAGCAGTTACGGGGGACAGGGCAAAACCGGGGAGCTGTTTTTT.

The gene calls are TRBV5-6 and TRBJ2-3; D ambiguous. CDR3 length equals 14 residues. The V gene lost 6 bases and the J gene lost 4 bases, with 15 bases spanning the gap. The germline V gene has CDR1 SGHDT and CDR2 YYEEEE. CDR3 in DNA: TGTGCCAGCACCCAAGGTAGCCTCCCAGATACGCAGTATTTT. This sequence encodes CASTQGSLPDTQYF.

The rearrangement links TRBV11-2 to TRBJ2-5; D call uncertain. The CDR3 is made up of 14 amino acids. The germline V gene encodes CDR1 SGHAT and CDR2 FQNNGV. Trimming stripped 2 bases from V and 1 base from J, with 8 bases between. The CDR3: CASSLPNFQETQYF. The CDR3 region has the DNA TGTGCCAGCAGCTTACCCAACTTCCAAGAGACCCAGTACTTC.

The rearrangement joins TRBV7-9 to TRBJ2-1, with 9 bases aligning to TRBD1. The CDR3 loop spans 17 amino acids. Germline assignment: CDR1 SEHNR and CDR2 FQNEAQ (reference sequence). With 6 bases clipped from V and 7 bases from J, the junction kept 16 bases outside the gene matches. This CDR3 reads CASRKKDPGQGGNEQFF. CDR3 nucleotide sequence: TGTGCCAGCAGAAAAAAGGACCCGGGACAGGGTGGGAATGAGCAGTTCTTC. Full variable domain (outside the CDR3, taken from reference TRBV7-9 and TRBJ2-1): DTGVSQNPRHKITKRGQNVTFRCDPISEHNRLYWYRQTLGQGPEFLTYFQNEAQLEKSRLLSDRFSAERPKGSFSTLEIQRTEQGDSAMYLCASRKKDPGQGGNEQFFGPGTRLTVL.

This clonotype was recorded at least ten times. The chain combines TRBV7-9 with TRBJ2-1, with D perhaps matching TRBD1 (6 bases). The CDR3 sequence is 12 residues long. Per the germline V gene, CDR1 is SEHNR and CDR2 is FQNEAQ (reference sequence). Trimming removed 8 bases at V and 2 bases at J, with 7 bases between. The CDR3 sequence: CASGGPYNEQFF. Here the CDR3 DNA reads TGTGCCAGCGGGGGCCCCTACAATGAGCAGTTCTTC.

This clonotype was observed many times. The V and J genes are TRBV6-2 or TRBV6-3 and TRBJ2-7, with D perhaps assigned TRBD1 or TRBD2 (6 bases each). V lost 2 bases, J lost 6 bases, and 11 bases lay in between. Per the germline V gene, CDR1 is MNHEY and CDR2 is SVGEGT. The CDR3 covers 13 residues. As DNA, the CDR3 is TGTGCCAGCAGTTACGAACAGGGAGGCGAGCAGTACTTC. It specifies CASSYEQGGEQYF.

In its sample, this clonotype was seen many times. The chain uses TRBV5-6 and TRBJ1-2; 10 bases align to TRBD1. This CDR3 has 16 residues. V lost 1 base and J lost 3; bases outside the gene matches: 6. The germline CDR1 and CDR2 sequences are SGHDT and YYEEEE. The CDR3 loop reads CASSLRDRGFDYGYTF. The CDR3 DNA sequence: TGTGCCAGCAGCTTGAGGGACAGGGGCTTCGACTATGGCTACACCTTC.

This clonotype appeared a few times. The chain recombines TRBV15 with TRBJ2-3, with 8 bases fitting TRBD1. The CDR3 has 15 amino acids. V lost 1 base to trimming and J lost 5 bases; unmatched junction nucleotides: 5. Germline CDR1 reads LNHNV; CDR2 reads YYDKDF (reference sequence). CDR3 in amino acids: CATSRAGGGKDTQYF. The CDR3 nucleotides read TGTGCCACCAGCAGAGCAGGGGGCGGGAAAGATACGCAGTATTTT.

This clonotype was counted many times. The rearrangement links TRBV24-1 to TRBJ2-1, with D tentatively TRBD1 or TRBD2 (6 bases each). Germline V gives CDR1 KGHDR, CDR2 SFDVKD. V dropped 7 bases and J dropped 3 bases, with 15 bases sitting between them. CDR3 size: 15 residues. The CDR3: CATSMSGGSYNEQFF. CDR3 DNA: TGTGCCACCAGCATGTCCGGGGGCAGCTACAATGAGCAGTTCTTC.

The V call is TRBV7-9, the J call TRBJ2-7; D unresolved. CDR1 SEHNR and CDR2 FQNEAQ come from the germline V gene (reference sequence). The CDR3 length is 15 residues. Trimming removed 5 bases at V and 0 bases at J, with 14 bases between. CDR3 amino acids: CASSLPDGSSYEQYF. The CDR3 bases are TGTGCCAGCAGCCTGCCCGACGGCAGCTCCTACGAGCAGTACTTC.

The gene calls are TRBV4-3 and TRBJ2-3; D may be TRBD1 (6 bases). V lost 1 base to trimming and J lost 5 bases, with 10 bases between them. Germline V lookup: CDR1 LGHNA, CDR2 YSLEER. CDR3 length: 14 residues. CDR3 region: CASSQGLQGDTQYF. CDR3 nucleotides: TGCGCCAGCAGCCAAGGCCTACAGGGAGATACGCAGTATTTT.

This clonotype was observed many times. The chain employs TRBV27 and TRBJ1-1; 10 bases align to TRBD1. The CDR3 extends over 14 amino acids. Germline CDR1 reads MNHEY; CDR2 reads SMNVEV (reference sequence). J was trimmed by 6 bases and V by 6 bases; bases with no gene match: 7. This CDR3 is CASRPTGGISEAFF. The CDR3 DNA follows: TGTGCCAGCAGACCGACAGGGGGCATATCTGAAGCTTTCTTT.

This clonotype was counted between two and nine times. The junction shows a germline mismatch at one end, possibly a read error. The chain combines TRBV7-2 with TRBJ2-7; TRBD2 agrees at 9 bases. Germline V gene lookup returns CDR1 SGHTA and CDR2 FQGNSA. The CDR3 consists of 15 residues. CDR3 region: CASSPIAGDSNEQYF. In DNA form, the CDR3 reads TGTGCCAGCAGCCCCATAGCGGGAGACTCCAACGAGCAGTACTTC.

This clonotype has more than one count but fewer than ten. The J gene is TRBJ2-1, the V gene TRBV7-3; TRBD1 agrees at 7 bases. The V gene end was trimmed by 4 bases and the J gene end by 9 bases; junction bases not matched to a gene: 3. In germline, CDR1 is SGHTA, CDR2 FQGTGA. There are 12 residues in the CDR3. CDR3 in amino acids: CASSSGQAEQFF. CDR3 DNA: TGTGCCAGCAGCTCCGGACAGGCTGAGCAGTTCTTC.

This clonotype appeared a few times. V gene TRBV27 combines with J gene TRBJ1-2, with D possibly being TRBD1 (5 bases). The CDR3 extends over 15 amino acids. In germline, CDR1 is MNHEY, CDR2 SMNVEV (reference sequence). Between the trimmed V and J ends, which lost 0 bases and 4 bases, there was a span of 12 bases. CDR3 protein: CASSLSPGGVYGYTF. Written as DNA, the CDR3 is TGTGCCAGCAGTTTATCCCCGGGGGGGGTCTATGGCTACACCTTC.

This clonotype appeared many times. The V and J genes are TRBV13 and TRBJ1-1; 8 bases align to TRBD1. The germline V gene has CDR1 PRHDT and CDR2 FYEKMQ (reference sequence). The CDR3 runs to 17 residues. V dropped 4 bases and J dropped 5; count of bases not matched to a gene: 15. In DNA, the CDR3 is TGTGCCAGCAGCTCGGGCCTCGGACAGGGTCCAGGGACTGAAGCTTTCTTT. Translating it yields CASSSGLGQGPGTEAFF. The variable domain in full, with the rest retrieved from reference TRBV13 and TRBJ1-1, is AAGVIQSPRHLIKEKRETATLKCYPIPRHDTVYWYQQGPGQDPQFLISFYEKMQSDKGSIPDRFSAQQFSDYHSELNMSSLELGDSALYFCASSSGLGQGPGTEAFFGQGTRLTVV.

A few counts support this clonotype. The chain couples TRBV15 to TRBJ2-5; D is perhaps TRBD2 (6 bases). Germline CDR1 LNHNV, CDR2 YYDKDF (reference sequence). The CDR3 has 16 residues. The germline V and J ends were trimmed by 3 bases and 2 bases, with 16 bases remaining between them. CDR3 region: CATSSLGRGNQETQYF. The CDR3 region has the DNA TGTGCCACCAGCAGCCTGGGCCGGGGGAATCAAGAGACCCAGTACTTC.

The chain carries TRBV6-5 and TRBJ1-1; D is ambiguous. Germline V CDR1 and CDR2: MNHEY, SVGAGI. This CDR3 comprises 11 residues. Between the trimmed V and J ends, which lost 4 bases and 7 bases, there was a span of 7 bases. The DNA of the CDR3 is TGTGCCAGCAGTTCGGGAGATGAAGCTTTCTTT. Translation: CASSSGDEAFF.

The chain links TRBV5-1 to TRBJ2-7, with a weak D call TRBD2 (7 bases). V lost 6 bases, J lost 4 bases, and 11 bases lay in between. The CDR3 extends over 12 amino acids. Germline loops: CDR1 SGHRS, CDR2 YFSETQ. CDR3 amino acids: CASMGGPYEQYF. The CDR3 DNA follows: TGCGCCAGCATGGGGGGGCCATACGAGCAGTACTTC.

The CDR3 DNA is TGCGCCAGCAGCCCGCAGGTTGGGACCCAGTACTTC. As protein: CASSPQVGTQYF. The V call is TRBV5-1, the J call TRBJ2-5, with no clear D. V dropped 4 bases and J dropped 7 bases, with 11 bases sitting between them. This CDR3 has 12 amino acids. The germline CDR1 and CDR2 sequences are SGHRS and YFSETQ.

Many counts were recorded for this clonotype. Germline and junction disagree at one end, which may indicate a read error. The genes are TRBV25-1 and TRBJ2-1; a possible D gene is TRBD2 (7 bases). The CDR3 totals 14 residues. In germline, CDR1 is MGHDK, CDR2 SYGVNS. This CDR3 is CASSTGGPYNEQFF. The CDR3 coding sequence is TGCGCCAGCAGCACGGGGGGCCCCTACAATGAGCAGTTCTTC.

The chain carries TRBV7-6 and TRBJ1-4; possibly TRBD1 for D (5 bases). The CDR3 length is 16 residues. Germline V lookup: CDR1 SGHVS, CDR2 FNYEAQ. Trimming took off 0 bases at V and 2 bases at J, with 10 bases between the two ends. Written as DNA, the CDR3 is TGTGCCAGCAGCTTAGCGGCGGGGCTGACTAATGAAAAACTGTTTTTT. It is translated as CASSLAAGLTNEKLFF.